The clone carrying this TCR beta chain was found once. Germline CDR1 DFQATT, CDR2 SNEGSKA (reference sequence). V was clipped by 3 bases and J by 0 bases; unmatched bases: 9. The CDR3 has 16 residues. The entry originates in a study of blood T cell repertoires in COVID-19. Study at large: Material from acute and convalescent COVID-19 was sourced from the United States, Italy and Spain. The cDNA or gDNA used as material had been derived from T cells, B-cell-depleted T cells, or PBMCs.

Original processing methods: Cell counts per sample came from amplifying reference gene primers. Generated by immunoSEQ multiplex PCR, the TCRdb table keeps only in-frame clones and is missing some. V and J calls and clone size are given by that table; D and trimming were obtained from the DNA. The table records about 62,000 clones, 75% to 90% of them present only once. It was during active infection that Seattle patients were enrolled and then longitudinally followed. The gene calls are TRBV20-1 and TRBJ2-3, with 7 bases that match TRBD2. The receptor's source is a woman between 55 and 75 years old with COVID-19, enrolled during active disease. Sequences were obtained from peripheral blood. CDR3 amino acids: CSASKTSRTSTDTQYF. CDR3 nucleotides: TGCAGTGCTAGTAAGACTAGCAGAACTAGCACAGATACGCAGTATTTT.